A selection of T cell receptor beta chains follows, all from one sample in a study of T-cell reconstitution after alpha-beta-depleted transplantation in children. TCRdb reprocessed the PCR reads via MiXCR and lists one record per CDR3 protein. Altogether 45,000 to 55,000 distinct CDR3 sequences are present, roughly 5% being singletons, with the ten largest covering over 25%. The sample consisted of PBMCs, mostly from graft donor cells, taken 60 days after TCRalphabeta/CD19-depleted stem cell transplant. These receptors were obtained from a female patient between 2 and 15 years old who had a stem cell transplant for aplastic anemia, so the T cells may come from the graft donor. CDR3s include the opening cysteine and the closing phenylalanine or tryptophan.

j_gene	v_gene	CDR3aa
TRBJ2-7	TRBV5-1	CASRVGTSGGKTTTYEQYF
TRBJ1-5	TRBV24-1	CATSDLTGEADNQPQHF
TRBJ2-5	TRBV4-2	CASSQDNPRAQETQYF
TRBJ1-1	TRBV12-3/TRBV12-4	CASSPTGTEAFF
TRBJ2-2	TRBV6-2/TRBV6-3	CASSYSWDTGELFF
TRBJ2-7	TRBV3-1	CASSQAGTGSSYEQYF
TRBJ2-1	TRBV12-3/TRBV12-4	CASSTSGVYNEQFF
TRBJ1-4	TRBV20-1	CSARDPSRGNEKLFF
TRBJ2-7	TRBV5-1	CASSHGASYEQYF
TRBJ2-2	TRBV11-3	CASSLGGTGFPGELFF
TRBJ2-3	TRBV20-1	CSARDSMGGVTQYF
TRBJ2-1	TRBV20-1	CSARDGTSGNYNEQFF
TRBJ1-2	TRBV5-1	CASSPGTGVKFGYTF
TRBJ2-3	TRBV11-2	CASSLVGSGQGRDTQYF
TRBJ2-2	TRBV28	CASSTWNTGELFF
TRBJ2-3	TRBV30	CAWSVPDTQYF
TRBJ1-2	TRBV7-9	CASSFPSDSNYGYTF
TRBJ1-4	TRBV4-2	CASSPEGGIGAFNEKLFF
TRBJ2-5	TRBV20-1	CSATTLAGAGETQYF
TRBJ2-2	TRBV28	CASRSARTGELFF
TRBJ2-5	TRBV28	CASSLAVSTETQYF
TRBJ2-7	TRBV7-9	CASSWKGDEQYF
TRBJ1-1	TRBV30	CAWSVKGVNTEAFF
TRBJ2-2	TRBV29-1	CSVQGNTGELFF
TRBJ2-3	TRBV6-6	CASRGGVGTDTQYF
TRBJ1-1	TRBV10-3	CAISESGQANTEAFF
TRBJ1-1	TRBV27	CASSSHRDLNTEAFF
TRBJ2-7	TRBV6-2/TRBV6-3	CARGYLAVTPYEQYF
TRBJ2-7	TRBV27	CASSPEGYEQYF
TRBJ2-7	TRBV18	CASSPPGSYEQYF
TRBJ1-2	TRBV5-1	CASSTGPYGYTF
TRBJ2-1	TRBV20-1	CSASGTSYNEQFF
TRBJ1-2	TRBV4-1	CASSQDRSGTGGPTNYGYTF
TRBJ2-5	TRBV10-3	CAISDPTSGVPQETQYF
TRBJ1-6	TRBV13	CASSRGGSSYNSPLHF
TRBJ2-3	TRBV6-6	CASSPGGQGGTDTQYF
TRBJ2-5	TRBV11-2	CASSPSGLRETQYF